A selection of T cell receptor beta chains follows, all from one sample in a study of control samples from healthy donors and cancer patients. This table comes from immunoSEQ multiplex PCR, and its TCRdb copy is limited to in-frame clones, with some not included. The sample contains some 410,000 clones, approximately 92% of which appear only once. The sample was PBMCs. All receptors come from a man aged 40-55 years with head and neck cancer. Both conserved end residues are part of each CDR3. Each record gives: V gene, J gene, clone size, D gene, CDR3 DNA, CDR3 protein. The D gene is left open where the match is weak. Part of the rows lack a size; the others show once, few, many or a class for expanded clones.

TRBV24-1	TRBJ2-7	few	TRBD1	TGTGCCACCAGTGAGTCCGGGACAGGGTCATACGAGCAGTACTTC	CATSESGTGSYEQYF
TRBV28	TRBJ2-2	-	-	TGTGCCAGCAGTCTTTATGGCGGGGAGCTGTTTTTT	CASSLYGGELFF
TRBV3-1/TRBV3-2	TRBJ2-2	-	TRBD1	TGTGCCAGCAGCCAGGGTCTTGGGACAGGGGGCACCGGGGAGCTGTTTTTT	CASSQGLGTGGTGELFF
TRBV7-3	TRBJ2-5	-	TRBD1	TGTGCCAGCAGCGGGACAGGGGGCCAAGAGACCCAGTACTTC	CASSGTGGQETQYF
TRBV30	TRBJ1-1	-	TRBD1	TGTGCCTGGAGTCCGAGAACCCTCCAGGGGGTACCGAACACTGAAGCTTTCTTT	CAWSPRTLQGVPNTEAFF
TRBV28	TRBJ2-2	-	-	TGTGCCAGCGGCCAGGGGGAGCTGTTTTTT	CASGQGELFF
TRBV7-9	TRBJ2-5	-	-	TGTGCCAGCAGCTCGGGGGAGCAAGAGACCCAGTACTTC	CASSSGEQETQYF
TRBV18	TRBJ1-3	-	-	TGTGCCAGCTCACCAGCTGGAAACACCATATATTTT	CASSPAGNTIYF
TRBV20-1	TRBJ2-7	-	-	TGCAGTGCTGGGACCTACGAGCAGTACTTC	CSAGTYEQYF
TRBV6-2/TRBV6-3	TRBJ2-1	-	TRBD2	TGTGCCAGCAGCCCTGTGGGGGAGCGGGGGTCCTACAATGAGCAGTTCTTC	CASSPVGERGSYNEQFF
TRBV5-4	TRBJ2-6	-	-	TGTGCCAGCAGCCTACCGGGACAAACGGGCTCTGGGGCCAACGTCCTGACTTTC	CASSLPGQTGSGANVLTF
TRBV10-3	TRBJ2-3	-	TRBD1	TGTGCCATCAGTGAAGGGGGGACAGGGGGCTCAGATACGCAGTATTTT	CAISEGGTGGSDTQYF
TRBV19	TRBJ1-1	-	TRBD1	TGTGCCAGTAGTCCTCGGGACAGAATGAACACTGAAGCTTTCTTT	CASSPRDRMNTEAFF
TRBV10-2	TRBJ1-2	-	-	TGCGCCGCCCGGGTAGGGAACTATGGCTACACCTTC	CAARVGNYGYTF
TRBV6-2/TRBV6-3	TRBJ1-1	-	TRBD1	TGTGCCAGCAGTTTACAGGGGCCCCTGAGGAACACTGAAGCTTTCTTT	CASSLQGPLRNTEAFF
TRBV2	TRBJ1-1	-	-	TGTGCCAGCAGTGAAGCGGGCAGGGGGAACACTGAAGCTTTCTTT	CASSEAGRGNTEAFF
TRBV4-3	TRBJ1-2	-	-	TGCGCCAGCAGCCAAGGGCCTCCAAACTATGGCTACACCTTC	CASSQGPPNYGYTF
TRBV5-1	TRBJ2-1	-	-	TGCGCCAGCAGCTTGGGGTTTGACAATGAGCAGTTCTTC	CASSLGFDNEQFF
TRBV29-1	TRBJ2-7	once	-	TGCAGCGCGAGGGAATCAGGGTTCTACGAGCAGTACTTC	CSARESGFYEQYF
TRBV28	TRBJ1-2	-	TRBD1	TGTGCCAGCGGGCCGACAGGGACGAGTGGCTACACCTTC	CASGPTGTSGYTF
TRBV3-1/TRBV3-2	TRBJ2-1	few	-	TGTGCCAGCAGCCAAGAAAGGGCCCAGGGCAATGAGCAGTTCTTC	CASSQERAQGNEQFF
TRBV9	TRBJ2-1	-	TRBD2	TGTGCCAGCAGCGTAGTAACTAGCGGTCTCGATGAGCAGTTCTTC	CASSVVTSGLDEQFF
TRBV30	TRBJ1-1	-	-	TGTGCCTGGAGTGTTGGGCAGATGGACACTGAAGCTTTCTTT	CAWSVGQMDTEAFF
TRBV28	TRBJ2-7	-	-	TGTGCCAGCAGTCCCCTGGGGAACGGGCAGTACTTC	CASSPLGNGQYF
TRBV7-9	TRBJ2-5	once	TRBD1	TGTGCCAGCAGCCTAGGGACAGCGAAAGAGACCCAGTACTTC	CASSLGTAKETQYF
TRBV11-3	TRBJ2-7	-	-	TGTGCCAGCAGCTTAGATTATGTGGGGCCGTACGAGCAGTACTTC	CASSLDYVGPYEQYF
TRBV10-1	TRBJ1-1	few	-	TGCGCCAGCAAGGGTGAAGCTTTCTTT	CASKGEAFF
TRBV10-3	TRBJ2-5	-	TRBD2	TGTGCCATCAGTGAGAGGGCTCTAGCGGGGACCCAAGAGACCCAGTACTTC	CAISERALAGTQETQYF
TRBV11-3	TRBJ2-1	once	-	TGTGCCAGCAGCTTTGAGGGAGCTCCATACAATGAGCAGTTCTTC	CASSFEGAPYNEQFF
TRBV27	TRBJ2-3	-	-	TGTGCCAGCAGTAGAGAAGATACGCAGTATTTT	CASSREDTQYF
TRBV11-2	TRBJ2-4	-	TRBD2	TGTGCCAGCAGCTCGAGCGGGGCCCTAGCCAAAAACATTCAGTACTTC	CASSSSGALAKNIQYF
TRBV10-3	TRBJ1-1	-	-	TGTGCCATCAGTGTGAGCGTGAACACTGAAGCTTTCTTT	CAISVSVNTEAFF
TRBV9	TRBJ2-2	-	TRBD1	TGTGCCAGCAGCGGGAGACAGGGGGCGAGGACCGGGGAGCTGTTTTTT	CASSGRQGARTGELFF
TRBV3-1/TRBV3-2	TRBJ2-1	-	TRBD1	TGTGCCAGCCGCACAGGGGGCCATGAGCAGTTCTTC	CASRTGGHEQFF
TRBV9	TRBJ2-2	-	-	TGTGCCAGCAGCGTAGTCAGTAACACCGGGGAGCTGTTTTTT	CASSVVSNTGELFF
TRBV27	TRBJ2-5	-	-	TGTGCCAGCAGTTTGGGGCGGGATCAGCAAGAGACCCAGTACTTC	CASSLGRDQQETQYF
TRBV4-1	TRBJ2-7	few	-	TGCGCCAGCAGCCAAGGGGGTTGGGTTGGGCAGTACTTC	CASSQGGWVGQYF
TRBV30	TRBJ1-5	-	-	TGTGCCTGGAGCCCTTTGGGGGGCAATCAGCCCCAGCATTTT	CAWSPLGGNQPQHF
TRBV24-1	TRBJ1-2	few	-	TGTGCCACCAGTGAAACCGGGACTGAAAATGGCTACACCTTC	CATSETGTENGYTF
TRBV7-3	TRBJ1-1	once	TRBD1	TGTGCCAGCAGTTTACAGGGGATCACTGAAGCTTTCTTT	CASSLQGITEAFF
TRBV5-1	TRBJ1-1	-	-	TGCGCCAGCAGTTCCCCGGGACCCGGGGAAGCTTTCTTT	CASSSPGPGEAFF
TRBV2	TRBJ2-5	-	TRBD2	TGTGCCAGCAGCCCGGGACTAGCGCCCCAAGAGACCCAGTACTTC	CASSPGLAPQETQYF
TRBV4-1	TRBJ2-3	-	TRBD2	TGCGCCAGCAGCCAAGAAGGTTGGCTAGCGGGAGGGCGCACAGATACGCAGTATTTT	CASSQEGWLAGGRTDTQYF
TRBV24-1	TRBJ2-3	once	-	TGTGCCACCAGTGATTCGGGCGTAGATACGCAGTATTTT	CATSDSGVDTQYF
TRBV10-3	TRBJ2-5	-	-	TGTGCCATCAGAGAAGGAGCCGACCAAGAGACCCAGTACTTC	CAIREGADQETQYF
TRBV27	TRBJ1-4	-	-	TGTGCCAGCGGGCGGATAGGGGCAACTAATGAAAAACTGTTTTTT	CASGRIGATNEKLFF
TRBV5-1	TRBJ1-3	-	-	TGCGCCAGCAGCCCCCGGGACATCTCTGGAAACACCATATATTTT	CASSPRDISGNTIYF
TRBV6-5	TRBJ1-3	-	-	TGTGCCAGCAGGCCTCCCGGACTCTCTGGAAACACCATATATTTT	CASRPPGLSGNTIYF
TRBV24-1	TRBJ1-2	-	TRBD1	TGTGCCACCGGCGACAATGGGGCAGGGGGCCGCTACACCTTC	CATGDNGAGGRYTF
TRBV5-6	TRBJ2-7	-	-	TGTGCCAGCAGCTTTAGTCAGGGATACTACGAGCAGTACTTC	CASSFSQGYYEQYF
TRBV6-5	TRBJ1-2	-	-	TGTGCCAGCACCGGAACTAGACAGGCCCTCTATGGCTACACCTTC	CASTGTRQALYGYTF
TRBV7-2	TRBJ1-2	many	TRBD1	TGTGCCAGCAGCTTAGCGAGACCGGGACAGGGGGGCTACACCTTC	CASSLARPGQGGYTF
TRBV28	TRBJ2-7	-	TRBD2	TGTGCCAGCGGAACGGGACTAGCGGGCTCCTACGAGCAGTACTTC	CASGTGLAGSYEQYF